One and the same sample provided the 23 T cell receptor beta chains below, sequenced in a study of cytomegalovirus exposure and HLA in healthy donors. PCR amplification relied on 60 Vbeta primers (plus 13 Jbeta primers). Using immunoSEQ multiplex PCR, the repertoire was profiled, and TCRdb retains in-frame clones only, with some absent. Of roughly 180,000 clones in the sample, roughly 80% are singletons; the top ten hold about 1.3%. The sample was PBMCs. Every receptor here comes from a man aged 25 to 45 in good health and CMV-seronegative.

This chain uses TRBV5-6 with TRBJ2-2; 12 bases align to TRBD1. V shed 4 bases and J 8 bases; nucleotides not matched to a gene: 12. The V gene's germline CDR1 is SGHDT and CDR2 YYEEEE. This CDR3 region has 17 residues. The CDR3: CASSRPRDRGRSGELFF. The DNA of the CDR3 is TGTGCCAGCAGCCGCCCCCGGGACAGGGGGCGTTCAGGGGAGCTGTTTTTT. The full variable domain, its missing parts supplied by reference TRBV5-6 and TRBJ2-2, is DAGVTQSPTHLIKTRGQQVTLRCSPKSGHDTVSWYQQALGQGPQFIFQYYEEEERQRGNFPDRFSGHQFPNYSSELNVNALLLGDSALYLCASSRPRDRGRSGELFFGEGSRLTVL.

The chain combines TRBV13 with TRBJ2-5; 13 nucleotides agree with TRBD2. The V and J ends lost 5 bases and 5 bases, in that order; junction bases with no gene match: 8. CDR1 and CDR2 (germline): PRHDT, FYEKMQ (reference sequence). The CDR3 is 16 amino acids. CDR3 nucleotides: TGTGCCAGCAGCCATTCGACTAGCGGGGGGAGGGAGACCCAGTACTTC. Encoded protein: CASSHSTSGGRETQYF.

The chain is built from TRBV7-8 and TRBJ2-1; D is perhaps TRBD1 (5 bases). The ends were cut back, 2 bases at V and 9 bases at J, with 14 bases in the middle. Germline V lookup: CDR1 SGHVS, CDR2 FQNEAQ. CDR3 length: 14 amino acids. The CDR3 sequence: CASSLWAGLVEQFF. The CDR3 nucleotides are TGTGCCAGCAGCTTATGGGCAGGGCTTGTTGAGCAGTTCTTC.

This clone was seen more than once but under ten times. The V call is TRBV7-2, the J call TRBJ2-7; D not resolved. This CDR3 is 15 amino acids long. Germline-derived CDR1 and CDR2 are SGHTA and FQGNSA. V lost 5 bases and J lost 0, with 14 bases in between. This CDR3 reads CASSVKTQSSYEQYF. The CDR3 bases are TGTGCCAGCAGCGTTAAGACTCAAAGCTCCTACGAGCAGTACTTC. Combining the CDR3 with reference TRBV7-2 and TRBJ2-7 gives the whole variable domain GAGVSQSPSNKVTEKGKDVELRCDPISGHTALYWYRQSLGQGLEFLIYFQGNSAPDKSGLPSDRFSAERTGGSVSTLTIQRTQQEDSAVYLCASSVKTQSSYEQYFGPGTRLTVT.

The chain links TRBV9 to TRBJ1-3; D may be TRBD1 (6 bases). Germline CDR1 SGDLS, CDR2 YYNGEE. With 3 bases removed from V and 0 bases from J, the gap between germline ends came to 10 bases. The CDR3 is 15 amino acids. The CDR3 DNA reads TGTGCCAGCAGCGCAGAGGGACACTCTGGAAACACCATATATTTT. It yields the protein CASSAEGHSGNTIYF.

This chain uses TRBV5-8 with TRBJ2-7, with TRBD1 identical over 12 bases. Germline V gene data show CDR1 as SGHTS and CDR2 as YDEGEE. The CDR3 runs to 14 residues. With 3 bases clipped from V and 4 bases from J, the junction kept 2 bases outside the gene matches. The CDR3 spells CASSWDRGLYEQYF. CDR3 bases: TGTGCCAGCAGCTGGGACAGGGGGCTTTACGAGCAGTACTTC.

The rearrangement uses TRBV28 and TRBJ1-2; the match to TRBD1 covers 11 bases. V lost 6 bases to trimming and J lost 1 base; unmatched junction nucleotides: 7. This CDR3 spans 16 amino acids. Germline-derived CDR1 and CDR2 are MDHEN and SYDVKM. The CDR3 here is CASRTGGTGGNYGYTF. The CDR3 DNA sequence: TGTGCCAGCAGAACGGGAGGGACAGGGGGTAACTATGGCTACACCTTC.

The DNA of the CDR3 is TGTGCCTGGAGTGAGCGGTACAATGAGCAGTTCTTC. Protein product: CAWSERYNEQFF. V usage is TRBV30 and J usage is TRBJ2-1; weak D call: TRBD2 (5 bases). Trimming stripped 1 base from V and 4 bases from J, with 5 bases between. Germline assignment: CDR1 GTSNPN and CDR2 SVGIG (reference sequence). The CDR3 contains 12 residues.

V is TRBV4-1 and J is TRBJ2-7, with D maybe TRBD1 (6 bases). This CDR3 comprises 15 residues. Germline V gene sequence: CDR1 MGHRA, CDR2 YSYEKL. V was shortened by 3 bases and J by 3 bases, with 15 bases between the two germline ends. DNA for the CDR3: TGCGCCAGCAGCCATGCTTGGGGGCAAAACTACGAGCAGTACTTC. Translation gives CASSHAWGQNYEQYF.

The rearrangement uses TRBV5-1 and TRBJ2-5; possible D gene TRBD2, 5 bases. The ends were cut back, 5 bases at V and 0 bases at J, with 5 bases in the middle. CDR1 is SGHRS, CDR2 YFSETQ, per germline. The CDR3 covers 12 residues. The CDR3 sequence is CASRDYQETQYF. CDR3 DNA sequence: TGCGCCAGCAGGGACTACCAAGAGACCCAGTACTTC.

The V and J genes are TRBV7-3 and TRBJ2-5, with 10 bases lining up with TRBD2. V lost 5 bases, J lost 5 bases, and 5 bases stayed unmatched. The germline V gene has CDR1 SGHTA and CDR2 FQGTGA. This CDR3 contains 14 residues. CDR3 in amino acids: CASSLSGGAETQYF. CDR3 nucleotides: TGTGCCAGCAGCCTCAGCGGGGGGGCTGAGACCCAGTACTTC.

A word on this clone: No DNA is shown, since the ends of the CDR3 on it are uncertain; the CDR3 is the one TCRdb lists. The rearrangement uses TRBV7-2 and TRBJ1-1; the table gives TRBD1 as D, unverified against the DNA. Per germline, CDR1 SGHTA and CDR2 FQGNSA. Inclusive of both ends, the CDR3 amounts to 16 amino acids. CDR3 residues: CASTFLRARGLTEAFF.

Written as DNA, the CDR3 is TGCAGCGCAACTACGACTAGCGGGAGCACCGGGGAGCTGTTTTTT. Translating gives CSATTTSGSTGELFF. The chain links TRBV29-1 to TRBJ2-2, with 12 bases aligning to TRBD2. Germline-derived CDR1 and CDR2 are SQVTM and ANQGSEA. The CDR3 spans 15 residues. J gave up 4 bases and V 7 bases, and 7 bases lay outside the gene matches.

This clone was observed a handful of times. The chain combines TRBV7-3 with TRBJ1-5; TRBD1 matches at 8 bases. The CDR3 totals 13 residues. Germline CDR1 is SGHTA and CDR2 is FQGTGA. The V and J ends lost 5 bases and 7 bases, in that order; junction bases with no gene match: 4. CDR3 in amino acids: CASSPDREQPQHF. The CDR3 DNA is TGTGCCAGCAGCCCGGACAGGGAACAGCCCCAGCATTTT.

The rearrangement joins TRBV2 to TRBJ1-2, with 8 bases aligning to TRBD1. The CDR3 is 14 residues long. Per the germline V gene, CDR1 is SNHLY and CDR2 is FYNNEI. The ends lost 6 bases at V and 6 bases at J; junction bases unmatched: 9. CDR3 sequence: CASREKDRDHGYTF. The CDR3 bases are TGTGCCAGCAGAGAAAAGGACAGGGATCATGGCTACACCTTC.

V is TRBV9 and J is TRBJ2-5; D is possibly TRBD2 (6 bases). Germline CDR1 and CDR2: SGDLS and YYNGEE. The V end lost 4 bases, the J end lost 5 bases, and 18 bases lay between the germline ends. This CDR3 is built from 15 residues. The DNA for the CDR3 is TGTGCCAGCAGCCCCTGGGGGGAGATACAGGAGACCCAGTACTTC. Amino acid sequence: CASSPWGEIQETQYF.

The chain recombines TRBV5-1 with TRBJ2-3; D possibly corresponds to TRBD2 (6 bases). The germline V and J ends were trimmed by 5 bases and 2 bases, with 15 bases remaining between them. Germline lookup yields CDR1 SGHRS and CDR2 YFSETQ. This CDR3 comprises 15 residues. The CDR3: CASRQGDSLTDTQYF. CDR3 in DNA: TGCGCCAGCAGACAAGGGGACTCCCTCACAGATACGCAGTATTTT.

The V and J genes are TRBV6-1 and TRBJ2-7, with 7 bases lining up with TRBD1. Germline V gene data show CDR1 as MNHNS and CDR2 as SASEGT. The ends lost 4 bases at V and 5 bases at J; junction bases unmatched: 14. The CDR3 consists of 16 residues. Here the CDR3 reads CASSGYTRGRWDEQYF. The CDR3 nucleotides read TGTGCCAGCAGTGGGTATACCAGGGGGAGATGGGACGAGCAGTACTTC.

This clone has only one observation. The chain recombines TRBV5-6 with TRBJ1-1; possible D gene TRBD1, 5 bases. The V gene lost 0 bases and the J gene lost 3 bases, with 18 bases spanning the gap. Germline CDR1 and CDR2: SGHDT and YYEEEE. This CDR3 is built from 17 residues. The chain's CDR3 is CASSLAGGRRGDTEAFF. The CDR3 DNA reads TGTGCCAGCAGCTTGGCCGGAGGCAGGCGGGGGGACACTGAAGCTTTCTTT.

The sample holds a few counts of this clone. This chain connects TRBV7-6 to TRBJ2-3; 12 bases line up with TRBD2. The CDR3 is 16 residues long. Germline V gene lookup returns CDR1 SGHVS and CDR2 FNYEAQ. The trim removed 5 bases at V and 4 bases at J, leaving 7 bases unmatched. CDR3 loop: CASSLWTSGTADTQYF. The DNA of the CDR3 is TGTGCCAGCAGCCTTTGGACTAGCGGGACCGCAGATACGCAGTATTTT.

The CDR3 coding sequence is TGCGCCAGCAGCCGGGACCTTGGCAGGGGTAAAGAGACCCAGTACTTC. It yields the protein CASSRDLGRGKETQYF. This chain links TRBV4-3 with TRBJ2-5, with D possibly TRBD1 on 6 matching bases. Trimming removed 4 bases at V and 3 bases at J, with 18 bases between. This CDR3 comprises 16 residues. Germline CDR1 LGHNA, CDR2 YSLEER.

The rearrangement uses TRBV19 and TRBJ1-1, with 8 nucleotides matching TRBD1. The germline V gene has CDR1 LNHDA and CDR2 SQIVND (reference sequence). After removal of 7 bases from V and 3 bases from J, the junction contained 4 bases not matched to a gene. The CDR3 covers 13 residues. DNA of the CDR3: TGTGCCAGTAAAAAGGACAGGGACACTGAAGCTTTCTTT. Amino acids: CASKKDRDTEAFF.

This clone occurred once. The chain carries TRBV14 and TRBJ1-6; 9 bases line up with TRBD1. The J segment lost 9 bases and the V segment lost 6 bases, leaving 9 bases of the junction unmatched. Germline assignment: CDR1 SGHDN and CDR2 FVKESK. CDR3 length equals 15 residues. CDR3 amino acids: CASSPTTGGRSPLHF. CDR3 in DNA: TGTGCCAGCAGTCCGACGACAGGGGGACGTTCACCCCTCCACTTT.